This TCR beta chain was sequenced in a study of blood T cell dynamics during melanoma immunotherapy. Sequencing was performed with immunoSEQ multiplex PCR; in TCRdb, only in-frame clones are kept and a portion is missing. The sample comprises about 12,000 clones, 85% to 90% of which are singletons, and roughly 3.9% rests with the top ten. Time point given: week 3, after first cycle of checkpoint inhibitor. Prior systemic cancer therapy, immunosuppressant use and other active malignancies excluded patients. Trimming pared 5 bases from V and 8 bases from J, leaving 19 bases between. Germline V gene data show CDR1 as SEHNR and CDR2 as FQNEAQ (reference sequence). The CDR3 consists of 16 residues.

The gene calls are TRBV7-9 and TRBJ1-6; D not certain. This specimen was blood, taken from a patient treated with checkpoint blockade. This receptor was obtained from a human donor with melanoma. The CDR3 nucleotides are TGTGCCAGCAGCGGAGGGAGGGAGGATAGATATTCACCCCTCCACTTT. This encodes CASSGGREDRYSPLHF.